This TCR beta chain was recovered during a study of Graves' ophthalmopathy and Graves' hyperthyroidism. Overall study: Specimen type is peripheral blood, obtained at initial diagnosis before any treatment.

Findings of the study overall: Most expanded clonotypes in thyroid above 0.001 frequency also showed up in blood. A model built from 13 signatures distinguished ophthalmopathy from stable hyperthyroidism with roughly 85% sensitivity and around 81% specificity.

The PBMC fraction was derived from around 9.4 ml of fresh peripheral blood. Amplified material comprised TCR beta CDR3 regions derived from RNA transcripts. First-round RT-PCR relied on HTBI primers, and a second-round multiplex PCR came next. Each CDR3 protein is one row after TCRdb ran MiXCR on the multiplex PCR reads. The sample has approximately 700,000 distinct CDR3 sequences, roughly 40% seen once. The germline CDR1 and CDR2 sequences are LNHNV and YYDKDF (reference sequence). This CDR3 has 15 amino acids. V lost 0 bases to trimming and J lost 6 bases, with 15 bases between them. Many counts were recorded for this clonotype. Antigen specificity is unknown.

The sequenced sample was peripheral blood. V is TRBV15 and J is TRBJ2-7; tentative D call: TRBD2 (5 bases). This clonotype was obtained from an adult man with Graves' ophthalmopathy. CDR3 nucleotide sequence: TGTGCCACCAGCAGAGAAGGGAATGGACTGGGCGAGCAGTACTTC. This encodes CATSREGNGLGEQYF.